This T cell receptor beta chain originates from a study of blood T cell repertoires in COVID-19. In the study overall: The United States, Italy and Spain provided the acute and convalescent COVID-19 samples. PBMCs, B-cell-depleted T cells, or T cells were the source of the cDNA or gDNA that made up the material.

V shed 6 bases, J shed 6 bases, and the junction held 7 bases outside the gene matches. Germline CDR1 reads DFQATT; CDR2 reads SNEGSKA (reference sequence). This CDR3 has 13 residues. In the original analysis: For nucleated cells, counts were estimated from reference gene primer amplification. TCRdb's table, derived via immunoSEQ multiplex PCR, lists solely in-frame clones and lacks some. The V and J calls and clone size are taken from that table; D and trimming were inferred from the DNA. Of fewer than 80,000 clones listed, 75% to 90% are singletons. The chain recombines TRBV20-1 with TRBJ2-2, with TRBD1 identical over 7 bases. Sequencing was carried out using peripheral blood. The source is a man younger than 40 with acute or convalescent COVID-19. The CDR3 DNA reads as TGCAGTGCAAGTAAAACAGGGGCCGGGGAGCTGTTTTTT. As protein: CSASKTGAGELFF.